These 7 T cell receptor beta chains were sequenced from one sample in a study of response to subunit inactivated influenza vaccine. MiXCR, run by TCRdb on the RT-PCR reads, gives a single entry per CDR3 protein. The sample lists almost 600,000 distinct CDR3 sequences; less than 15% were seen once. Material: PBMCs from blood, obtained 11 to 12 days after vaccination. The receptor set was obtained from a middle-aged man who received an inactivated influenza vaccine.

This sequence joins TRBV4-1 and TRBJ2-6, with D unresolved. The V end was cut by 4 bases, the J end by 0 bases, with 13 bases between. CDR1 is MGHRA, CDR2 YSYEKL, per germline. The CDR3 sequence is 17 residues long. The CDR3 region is CASSPIARSSGANVLTF. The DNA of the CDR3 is TGCGCCAGCAGCCCAATTGCCCGGAGCTCTGGGGCCAACGTCCTGACTTTC.

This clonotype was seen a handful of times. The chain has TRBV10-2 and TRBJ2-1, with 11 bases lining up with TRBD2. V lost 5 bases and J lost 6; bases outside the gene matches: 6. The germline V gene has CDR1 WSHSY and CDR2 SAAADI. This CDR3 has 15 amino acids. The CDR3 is CASSLPGLAANEQFF. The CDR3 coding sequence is TGCGCCAGCAGTCTTCCGGGACTAGCGGCCAATGAGCAGTTCTTC.

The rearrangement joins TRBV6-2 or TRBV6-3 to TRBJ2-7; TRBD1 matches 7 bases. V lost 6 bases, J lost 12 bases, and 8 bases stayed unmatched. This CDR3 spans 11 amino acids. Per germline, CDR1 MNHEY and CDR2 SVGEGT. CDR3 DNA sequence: TGTGCCAGCAGCTCCGGGACAGTGACGTACTTC. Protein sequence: CASSSGTVTYF.

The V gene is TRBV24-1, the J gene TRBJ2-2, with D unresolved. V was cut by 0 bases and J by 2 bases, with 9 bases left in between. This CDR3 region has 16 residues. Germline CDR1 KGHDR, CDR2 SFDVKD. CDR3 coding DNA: TGTGCCACCAGTGATTTGCTCGGCAGCAACACCGGGGAGCTGTTTTTT. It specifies CATSDLLGSNTGELFF.

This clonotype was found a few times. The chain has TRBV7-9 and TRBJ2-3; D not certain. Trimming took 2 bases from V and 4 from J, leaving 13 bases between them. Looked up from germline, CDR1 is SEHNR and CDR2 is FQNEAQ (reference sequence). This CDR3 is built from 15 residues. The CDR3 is CASSLSVAVADTQYF. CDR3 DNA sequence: TGTGCCAGCAGCTTAAGCGTGGCGGTAGCAGATACGCAGTATTTT.

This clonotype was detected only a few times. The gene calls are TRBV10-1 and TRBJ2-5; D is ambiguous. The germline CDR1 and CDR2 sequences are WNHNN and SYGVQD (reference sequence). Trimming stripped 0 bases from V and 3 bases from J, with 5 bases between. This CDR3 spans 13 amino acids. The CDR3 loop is CASSESVKETQYF. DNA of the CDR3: TGCGCCAGCAGTGAGTCGGTTAAAGAGACCCAGTACTTC.

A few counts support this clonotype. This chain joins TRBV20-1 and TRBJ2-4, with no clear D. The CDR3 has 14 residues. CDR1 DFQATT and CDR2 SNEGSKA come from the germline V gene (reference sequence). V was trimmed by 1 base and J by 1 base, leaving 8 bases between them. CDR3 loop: CSARAPRAKNIQYF. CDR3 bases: TGCAGTGCTAGAGCCCCGAGGGCCAAAAACATTCAGTACTTC.